This T cell receptor (beta chain) was sequenced in a study of blood T cell repertoires in COVID-19. At the level of the study: The United States, Italy and Spain supplied acute and convalescent COVID-19 samples. Sample material is recorded as cDNA or gDNA derived from T cells, B-cell-depleted T cells, or PBMCs.

V was clipped by 1 base and J by 5 bases, with 14 bases between them. Per germline, CDR1 LGHNA and CDR2 YSLEER. CDR3 length equals 16 residues. Clones were sequenced by immunoSEQ multiplex PCR, and TCRdb holds only the in-frame ones, with some missing. The sample consists of fewer than 55,000 clones, roughly 84% of them appearing once. The chain links TRBV4-3 to TRBJ2-2; TRBD2 is a possible D gene (5 bases). This receptor was obtained from a man aged 50 to 59 with acute or convalescent COVID-19. Sequenced material: peripheral blood. CDR3 bases: TGCGCCAGCAGCCAAGGGAATCTAGCTACGACCGGGGAGCTGTTTTTT. It translates to CASSQGNLATTGELFF.